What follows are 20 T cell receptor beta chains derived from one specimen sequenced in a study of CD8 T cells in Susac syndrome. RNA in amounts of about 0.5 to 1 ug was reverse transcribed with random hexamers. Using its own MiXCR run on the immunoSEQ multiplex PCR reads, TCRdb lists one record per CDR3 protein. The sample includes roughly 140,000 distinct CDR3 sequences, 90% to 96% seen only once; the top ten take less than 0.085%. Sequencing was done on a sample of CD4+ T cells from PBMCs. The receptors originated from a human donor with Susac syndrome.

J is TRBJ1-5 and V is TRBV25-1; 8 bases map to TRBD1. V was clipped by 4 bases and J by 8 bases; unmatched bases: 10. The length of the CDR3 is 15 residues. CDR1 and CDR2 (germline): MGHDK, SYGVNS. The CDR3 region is CASSGRQGSKEPQHF. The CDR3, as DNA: TGTGCCAGCAGTGGCCGACAGGGGTCGAAGGAGCCCCAGCATTTT.

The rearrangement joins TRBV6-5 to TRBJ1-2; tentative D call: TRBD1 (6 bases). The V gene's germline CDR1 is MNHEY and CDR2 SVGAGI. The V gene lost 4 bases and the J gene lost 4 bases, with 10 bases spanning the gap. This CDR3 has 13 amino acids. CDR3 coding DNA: TGTGCCAGCAGTTCCCGGGACACCTATGGCTACACCTTC. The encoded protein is CASSSRDTYGYTF.

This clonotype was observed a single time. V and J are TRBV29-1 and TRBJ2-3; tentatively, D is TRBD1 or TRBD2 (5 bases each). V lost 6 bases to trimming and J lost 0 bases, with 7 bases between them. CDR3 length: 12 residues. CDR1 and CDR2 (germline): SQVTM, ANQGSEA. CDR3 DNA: TGCAGCGTGGGACCTAGCACAGATACGCAGTATTTT. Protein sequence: CSVGPSTDTQYF.

The CDR3 DNA reads as TGTGCCAGCAGCGGACAGGGGTATACCAGCTCCTACGAGCAGTACTTC. Its translation: CASSGQGYTSSYEQYF. J is TRBJ2-7 and V is TRBV2; TRBD1 matches 9 bases. Per germline, CDR1 SNHLY and CDR2 FYNNEI. V was pared by 6 bases and J by 0 bases, with 9 bases of the junction left unmatched. The CDR3 has 16 residues.

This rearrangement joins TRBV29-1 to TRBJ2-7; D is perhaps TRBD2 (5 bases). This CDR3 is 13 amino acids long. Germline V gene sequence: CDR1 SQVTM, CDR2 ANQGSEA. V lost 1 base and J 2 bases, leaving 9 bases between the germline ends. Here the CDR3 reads CSVEGDYPYEQYF. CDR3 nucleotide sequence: TGCAGCGTTGAAGGTGACTATCCCTACGAGCAGTACTTC.

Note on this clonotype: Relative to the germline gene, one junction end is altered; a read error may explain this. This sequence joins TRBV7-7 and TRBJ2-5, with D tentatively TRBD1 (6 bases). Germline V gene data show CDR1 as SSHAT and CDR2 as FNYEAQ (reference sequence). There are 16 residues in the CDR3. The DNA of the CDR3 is TGTGCTAGCAGCCCTGTAGGGACAATTGGTGACGGGACCCAGTACTTC. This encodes CASSPVGTIGDGTQYF. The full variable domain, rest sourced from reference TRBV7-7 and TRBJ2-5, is GAGVSQSPRYKVTKRGQDVTLRCDPISSHATLYWYQQALGQGPEFLTYFNYEAQPDKSGLPSDRFSAERPEGSISTLTIQRTEQRDSAMYRCASSPVGTIGDGTQYFGPGTRLLVL.

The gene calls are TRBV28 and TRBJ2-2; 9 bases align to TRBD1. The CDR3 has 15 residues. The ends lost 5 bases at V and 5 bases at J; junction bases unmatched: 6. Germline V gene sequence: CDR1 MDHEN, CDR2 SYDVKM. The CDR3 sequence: CASSMPGQGTGELFF. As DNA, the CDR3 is TGTGCCAGCAGTATGCCGGGACAGGGTACCGGGGAGCTGTTTTTT.

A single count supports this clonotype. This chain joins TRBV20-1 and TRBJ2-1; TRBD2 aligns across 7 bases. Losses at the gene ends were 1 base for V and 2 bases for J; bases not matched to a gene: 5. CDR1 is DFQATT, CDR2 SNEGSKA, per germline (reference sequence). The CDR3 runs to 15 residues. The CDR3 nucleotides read TGCAGTGCTAGAGTCGGGGCGGGAGCCTACAATGAGCAGTTCTTC. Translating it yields CSARVGAGAYNEQFF.

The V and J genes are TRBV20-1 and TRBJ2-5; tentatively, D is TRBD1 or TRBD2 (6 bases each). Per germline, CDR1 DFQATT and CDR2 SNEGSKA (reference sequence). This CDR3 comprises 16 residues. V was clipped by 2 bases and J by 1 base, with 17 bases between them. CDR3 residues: CSARPIGGALQETQYF. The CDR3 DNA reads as TGCAGTGCTAGACCAATCGGGGGCGCCCTCCAAGAGACCCAGTACTTC.

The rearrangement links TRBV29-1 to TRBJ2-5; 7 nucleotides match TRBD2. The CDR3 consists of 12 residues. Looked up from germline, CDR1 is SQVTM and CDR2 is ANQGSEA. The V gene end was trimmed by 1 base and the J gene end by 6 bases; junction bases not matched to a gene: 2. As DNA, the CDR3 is TGCAGCGTTGAAGTGGGGGGGAAGACCCAGTACTTC. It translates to CSVEVGGKTQYF.

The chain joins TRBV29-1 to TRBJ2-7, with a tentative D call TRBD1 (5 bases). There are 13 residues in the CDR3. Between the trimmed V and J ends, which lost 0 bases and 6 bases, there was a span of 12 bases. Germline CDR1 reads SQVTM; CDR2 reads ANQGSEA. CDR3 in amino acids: CSVEDPTGSEQYF. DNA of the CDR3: TGCAGCGTTGAAGATCCCACAGGTTCCGAGCAGTACTTC.

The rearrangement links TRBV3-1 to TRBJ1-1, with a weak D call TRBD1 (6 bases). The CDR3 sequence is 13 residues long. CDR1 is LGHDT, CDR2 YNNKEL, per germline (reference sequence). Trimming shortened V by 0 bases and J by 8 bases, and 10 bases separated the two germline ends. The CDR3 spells CASSQEHRDEAFF. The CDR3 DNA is TGTGCCAGCAGCCAAGAGCACAGGGACGAAGCTTTCTTT.

CDR3 DNA: TGTGCCAGCTCAATGGTAGGGGGAAAAGAGACCCAGTACTTC. It translates to CASSMVGGKETQYF. The V and J genes are TRBV25-1 and TRBJ2-5; D perhaps matches TRBD1 (6 bases). Trimming cost V 8 bases and J 3 bases, with 16 bases left between them. CDR3 length: 14 residues. Germline loops: CDR1 MGHDK, CDR2 SYGVNS.

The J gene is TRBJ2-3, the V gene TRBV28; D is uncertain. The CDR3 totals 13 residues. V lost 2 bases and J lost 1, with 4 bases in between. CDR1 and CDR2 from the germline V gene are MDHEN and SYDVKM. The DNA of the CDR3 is TGTGCCAGCAGTTTAGGGGGCACAGATACGCAGTATTTT. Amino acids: CASSLGGTDTQYF.

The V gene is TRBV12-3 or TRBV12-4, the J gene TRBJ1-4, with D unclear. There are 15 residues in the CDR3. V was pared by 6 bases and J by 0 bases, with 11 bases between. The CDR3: CASSPSGTTNEKLFF. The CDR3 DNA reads TGTGCCAGCAGCCCGTCAGGAACAACTAATGAAAAACTGTTTTTT.

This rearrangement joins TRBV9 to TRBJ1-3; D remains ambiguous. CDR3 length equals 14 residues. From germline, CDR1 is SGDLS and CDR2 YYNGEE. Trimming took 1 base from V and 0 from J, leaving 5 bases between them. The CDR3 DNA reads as TGTGCCAGCAGCGTACAGAGCTCTGGAAACACCATATATTTT. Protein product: CASSVQSSGNTIYF.

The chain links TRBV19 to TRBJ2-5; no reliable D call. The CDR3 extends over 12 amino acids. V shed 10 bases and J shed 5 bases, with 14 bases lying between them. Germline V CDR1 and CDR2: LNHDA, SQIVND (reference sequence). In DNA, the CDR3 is TGTGCCACCTCCAGCGAGGTTGAGACCCAGTACTTC. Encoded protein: CATSSEVETQYF. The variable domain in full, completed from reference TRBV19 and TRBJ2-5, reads DGGITQSPKYLFRKEGQNVTLSCEQNLNHDAMYWYRQDPGQGLRLIYYSQIVNDFQKGDIAEGYSVSREKKESFPLTVTSAQKNPTAFYLCATSSEVETQYFGPGTRLLVL.

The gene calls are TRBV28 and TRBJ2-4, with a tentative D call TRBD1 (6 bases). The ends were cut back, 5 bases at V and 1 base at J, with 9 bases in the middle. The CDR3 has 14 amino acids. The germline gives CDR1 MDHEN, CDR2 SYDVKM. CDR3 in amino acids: CASSPQGAKNIQYF. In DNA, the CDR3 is TGTGCCAGCAGTCCCCAGGGGGCCAAAAACATTCAGTACTTC.

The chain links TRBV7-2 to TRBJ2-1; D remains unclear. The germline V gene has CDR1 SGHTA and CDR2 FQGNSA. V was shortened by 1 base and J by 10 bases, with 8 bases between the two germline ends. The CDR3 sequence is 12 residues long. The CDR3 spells CASSLVSREQFF. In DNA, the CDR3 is TGTGCCAGCAGCTTAGTTTCCAGGGAGCAGTTCTTC.

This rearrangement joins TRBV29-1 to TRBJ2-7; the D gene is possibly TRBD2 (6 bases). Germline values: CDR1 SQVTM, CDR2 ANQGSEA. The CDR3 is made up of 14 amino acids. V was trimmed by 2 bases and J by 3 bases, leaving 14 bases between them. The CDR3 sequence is CSVEQPGTFYEQYF. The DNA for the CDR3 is TGCAGCGTTGAACAGCCCGGGACTTTCTACGAGCAGTACTTC.